This TCR beta chain was captured by sequencing in a study of cytotoxic CD8 clonotypes in ibrutinib-treated CLL. As for the study in general: Mean yields were 255,043 productive templates and some 90,000 productive rearrangements per sample.

Assay used: immunoSEQ multiplex PCR; TCRdb lists only in-frame clones, some missing. The sample has over 70,000 clones; around 79% are singletons. Findings and limits, study-wide: Ibrutinib response saw clonality rise, and progression saw it return toward baseline.

From germline, CDR1 is SGDLS and CDR2 YYNGEE. This CDR3 contains 12 residues. The V segment lost 4 bases and the J segment 9 bases; nucleotides outside the gene matches: 6. With respect to this clone: Its antigen remains unidentified.

The V and J genes are TRBV9 and TRBJ1-1; 7 bases fit TRBD1. The TCR sequence derives from a human donor with chronic lymphocytic leukemia. This specimen was PBMCs, taken after 12 months of ibrutinib treatment. CDR3 DNA sequence: TGTGCCAGCAGCAGCGACAGGGCTAAAGCTTTCTTT. This sequence encodes CASSSDRAKAFF.